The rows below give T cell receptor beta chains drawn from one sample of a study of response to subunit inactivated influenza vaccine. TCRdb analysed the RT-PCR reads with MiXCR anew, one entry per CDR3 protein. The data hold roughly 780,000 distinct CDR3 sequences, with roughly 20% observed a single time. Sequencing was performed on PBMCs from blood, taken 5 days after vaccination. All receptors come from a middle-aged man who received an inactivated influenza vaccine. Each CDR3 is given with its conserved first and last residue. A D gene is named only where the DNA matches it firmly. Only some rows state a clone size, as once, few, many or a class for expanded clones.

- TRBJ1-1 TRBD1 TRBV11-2 CASSTNRGLGTEAFF TGTGCCAGCAGCACGAACAGGGGCCTGGGTACTGAAGCTTTCTTT
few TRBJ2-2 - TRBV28 CASSLRDGNTGELFF TGTGCCAGCAGCCTCCGGGACGGGAACACCGGGGAGCTGTTTTTT
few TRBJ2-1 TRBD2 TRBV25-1 CASRPSGSNEQFF TGTGCCAGCAGGCCTAGCGGGAGCAATGAGCAGTTCTTC
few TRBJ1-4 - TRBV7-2 CASSSSGLQREKLFF TGTGCCAGCAGCTCCAGTGGTCTACAAAGGGAAAAACTGTTTTTT
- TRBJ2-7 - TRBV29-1 CSVEVRSEQYF TGCAGCGTTGAAGTCAGGTCTGAGCAGTACTTC
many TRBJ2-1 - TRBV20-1 CSAREPAGADEQFF TGCAGTGCTAGGGAACCGGCGGGGGCCGATGAGCAGTTCTTC
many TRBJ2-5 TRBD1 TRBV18 CASSPLTGGQETQYF TGTGCCAGCTCACCCCTGACAGGGGGGCAAGAGACCCAGTACTTC
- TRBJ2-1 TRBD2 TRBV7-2 CASSFMGLAGQEQFF TGTGCCAGCAGCTTTATGGGACTAGCGGGTCAGGAGCAGTTCTTC
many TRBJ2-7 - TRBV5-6 CASSLWTYEQYF TGTGCCAGCAGCTTGTGGACCTACGAGCAGTACTTC
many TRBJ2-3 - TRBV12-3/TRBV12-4 CASAPVLSTDTQYF TGTGCCAGCGCGCCAGTCCTTAGCACAGATACGCAGTATTTT
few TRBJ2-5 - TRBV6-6 CASRTGPKETQYF TGTGCCAGCAGGACGGGACCAAAAGAGACCCAGTACTTC
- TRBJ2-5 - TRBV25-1 CASSEFVLEETQYF TGTGCCAGCAGTGAATTTGTGTTAGAAGAGACCCAGTACTTC
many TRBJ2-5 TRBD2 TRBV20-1 CSARGASGILETQYF TGCAGTGCTAGGGGTGCTAGCGGGATCTTGGAGACCCAGTACTTC
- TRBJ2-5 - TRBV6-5 CASSYSTRAETQYF TGTGCCAGCAGTTACTCGACCCGGGCGGAGACCCAGTACTTC
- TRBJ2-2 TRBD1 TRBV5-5 CASSFRQGGSTGELFF TGTGCCAGCAGCTTCCGACAGGGTGGGAGTACCGGGGAGCTGTTTTTT
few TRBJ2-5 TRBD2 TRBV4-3 CASSDSGGAGETQYF TGCGCCAGCAGTGATAGCGGGGGGGCGGGAGAGACCCAGTACTTC
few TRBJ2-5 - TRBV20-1 CSATAYQETQYF TGCAGTGCTACAGCGTACCAAGAGACCCAGTACTTC
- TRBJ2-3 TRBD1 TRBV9 CASSAKPQGWTDTQYF TGTGCCAGCAGCGCAAAGCCACAGGGGTGGACAGATACGCAGTATTTT
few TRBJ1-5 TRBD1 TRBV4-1 CASSQVSQGRGDQPQHF TGCGCCAGCAGCCAAGTCTCCCAGGGCAGGGGGGATCAGCCCCAGCATTTT
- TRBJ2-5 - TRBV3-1 CASSPSRVETQYF TGTGCCAGCAGCCCTTCACGGGTGGAGACCCAGTACTTC
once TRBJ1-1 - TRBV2 CASSHRRAEAFF TGTGCCAGCAGCCACCGCCGAGCTGAAGCTTTCTTT
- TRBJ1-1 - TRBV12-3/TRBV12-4 CASSLEGVNTEAFF TGTGCCAGCAGTTTAGAGGGGGTTAACACTGAAGCTTTCTTT
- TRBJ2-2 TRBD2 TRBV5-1 CASSPPSGTGELFF TGCGCCAGCAGCCCCCCTAGCGGGACCGGGGAGCTGTTTTTT
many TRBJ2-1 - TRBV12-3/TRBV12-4 CASSSRAISYNEQFF TGTGCCAGCAGTTCCAGAGCTATCTCCTACAATGAGCAGTTCTTC
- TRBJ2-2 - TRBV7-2 CASNEWGKRGTGELFF TGTGCCAGCAACGAGTGGGGGAAAAGAGGGACCGGGGAGCTGTTTTTT
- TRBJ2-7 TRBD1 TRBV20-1 CSARGAGTGRYEQYF TGCAGTGCTAGGGGTGCCGGGACAGGGAGGTACGAGCAGTACTTC
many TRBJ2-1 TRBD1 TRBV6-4 CASSAGQGNEQFF TGTGCCAGCAGTGCGGGACAGGGTAATGAGCAGTTCTTC
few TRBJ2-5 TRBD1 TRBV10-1 CASSERTGYQETQYF TGCGCCAGCAGTGAGCGGACAGGATACCAAGAGACCCAGTACTTC
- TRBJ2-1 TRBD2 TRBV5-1 CASSLRGLAVDNEQFF TGCGCCAGCAGCTTGAGAGGACTAGCGGTTGACAATGAGCAGTTCTTC
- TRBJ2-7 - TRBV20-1 CSADRGPAREQYF TGCAGTGCCGATCGGGGACCCGCCCGTGAGCAGTACTTC
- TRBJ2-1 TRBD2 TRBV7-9 CASSPGTTDNEQFF TGTGCCAGCAGCCCCGGGACTACCGACAATGAGCAGTTCTTC
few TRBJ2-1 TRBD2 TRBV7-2 CASSSWTSGNEQFF TGTGCCAGCAGCTCCTGGACTAGCGGCAATGAGCAGTTCTTC
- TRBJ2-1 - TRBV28 CASSKTDSGEQFF TGTGCCAGCAGTAAAACAGACAGTGGCGAGCAGTTCTTC
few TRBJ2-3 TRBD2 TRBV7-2 CASSSGTSGPQQYF TGTGCCAGCAGCTCCGGGACTAGCGGGCCCCAGCAGTATTTT
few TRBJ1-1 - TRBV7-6 CASSLDNGLTEAFF TGTGCCAGCAGCTTAGACAACGGTCTCACTGAAGCTTTCTTT
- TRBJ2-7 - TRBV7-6 CASSLAPQGKREQYF TGTGCCAGCAGCTTAGCACCCCAGGGGAAGAGGGAGCAGTACTTC
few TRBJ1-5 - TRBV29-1 CSAPLPRRGYNQPQHF TGCAGCGCCCCTCTCCCCAGGAGGGGGTACAATCAGCCCCAGCATTTT
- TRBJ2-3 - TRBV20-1 CSARKSGGTFGGADTQYF TGCAGTGCCCGTAAGAGCGGCGGGACTTTCGGTGGTGCAGATACGCAGTATTTT
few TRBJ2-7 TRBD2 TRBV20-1 CSAKDTSGSRYEQYF TGCAGTGCTAAGGATACTAGCGGGAGTCGATACGAGCAGTACTTC
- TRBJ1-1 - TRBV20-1 CSAPGTPNTEAFF TGCAGTGCACCCGGGACACCGAACACTGAAGCTTTCTTT
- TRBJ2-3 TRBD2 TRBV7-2 CAVARGELDTQYF TGTGCCGTCGCCCGGGGGGAGTTAGATACGCAGTATTTT
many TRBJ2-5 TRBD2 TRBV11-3 CASSSDWTSGAYSKTQYF TGTGCCAGCAGCTCCGACTGGACTAGCGGGGCTTACTCGAAGACCCAGTACTTC
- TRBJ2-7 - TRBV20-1 CSARETGRDLEQYF TGCAGTGCTAGAGAAACAGGTCGTGATCTCGAGCAGTACTTC
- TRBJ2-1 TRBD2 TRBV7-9 CASSLGGRAHNEQFF TGTGCCAGCAGCTTGGGCGGGAGGGCACACAATGAGCAGTTCTTC
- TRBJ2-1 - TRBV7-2 CASNQMGLNNEQFF TGTGCCAGCAACCAAATGGGACTTAACAATGAGCAGTTCTTC
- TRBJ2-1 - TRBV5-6 CASSRLQTGDYNEQFF TGTGCCAGCAGCCGGCTGCAGACTGGCGACTACAATGAGCAGTTCTTC
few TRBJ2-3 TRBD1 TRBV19 CASSRTDRVIVDTQYF TGTGCCAGTAGTCGTACTGACAGGGTAATTGTGGATACGCAGTATTTT
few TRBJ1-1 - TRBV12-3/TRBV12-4 CASSLTGQPVNTEAFF TGTGCCAGCAGTTTAACAGGCCAACCTGTGAACACTGAAGCTTTCTTT
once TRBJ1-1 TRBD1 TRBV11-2 CASSSLVRGTEAFF TGTGCCAGCAGCTCCCTAGTCAGGGGGACTGAAGCTTTCTTT
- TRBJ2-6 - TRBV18 CASTGLPNAGANVLTF TGTGCCAGTACAGGGCTCCCAAACGCCGGGGCCAACGTCCTGACTTTC
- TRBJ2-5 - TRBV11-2 CASSPSRAQYF TGTGCCAGCAGCCCCTCGCGGGCCCAGTACTTC
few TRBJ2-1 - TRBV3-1 CASSQDRDGRRGGYNEQFF TGTGCCAGCAGCCAAGATAGGGACGGCCGGAGGGGGGGGTACAATGAGCAGTTCTTC
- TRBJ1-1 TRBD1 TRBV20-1 CSARDTTGTGTEAFF TGCAGTGCTAGAGATACAACGGGGACAGGGACTGAAGCTTTCTTT
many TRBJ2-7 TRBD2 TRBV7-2 CASSTSGRPSYEQYF TGTGCCAGCAGCACGAGCGGGAGACCCTCCTACGAGCAGTACTTC
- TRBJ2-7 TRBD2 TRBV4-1 CASSQVAGGRNEQYF TGCGCCAGCAGCCAAGTAGCGGGAGGGCGCAACGAGCAGTACTTC
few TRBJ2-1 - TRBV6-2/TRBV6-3 CASSYSPGEQFF TGTGCCAGCAGTTACTCTCCGGGTGAGCAGTTCTTC
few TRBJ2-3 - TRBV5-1 CASSPTPRAASTDTQYF TGCGCCAGCAGCCCTACCCCGAGGGCAGCTAGCACAGATACGCAGTATTTT
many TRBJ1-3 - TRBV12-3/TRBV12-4 CASSLAGAGNTIYF TGTGCCAGCAGCTTGGCTGGGGCTGGAAACACCATATATTTT
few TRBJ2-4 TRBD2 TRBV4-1 CASSQGLAGGLAKNIQYF TGCGCCAGCAGCCAAGGCCTAGCGGGGGGACTAGCCAAAAACATTCAGTACTTC